The rows below give T cell receptor beta chains drawn from one sample of a study of blood T cells in healthy people across ages. MiXCR was run by TCRdb on the 5' RACE reads, yielding one entry per CDR3 protein. The data contain 1.2 million to 1.5 million distinct CDR3 sequences, about 40% of them singletons. The sample was blood. Source of these receptors: a young woman in good health. Each CDR3 is given without its conserved first and last residue. The D gene is left open where the match is weak. Clone sizes are given selectively: once, few, many, or a class where the clone is expanded.

J | V | D | size | CDR3
TRBJ1-1 | TRBV6-1 | . | . | ASISDMWAREAF
TRBJ2-2 | TRBV7-3 | . | . | ASSRGGSGELF
TRBJ2-7 | TRBV6-2/TRBV6-3 | . | few | AILDSRSSYEQY
TRBJ2-7 | TRBV6-5 | . | few | ASSYRGAAASEQY
TRBJ2-3 | TRBV7-2 | . | . | ASSPGGSQITQY
TRBJ1-3 | TRBV21-1 | . | . | ASSKGCGSGNTIY
TRBJ2-3 | TRBV6-1 | TRBD2 | . | ASSEAKRGGTDTQY
TRBJ2-4 | TRBV3-1 | TRBD2 | . | ASSPGTTSEEQY
. | TRBV20-1 | TRBD2 | . | SASSGGGGPHYEQY
TRBJ2-5 | TRBV29-1 | TRBD2 | few | SVGGLAGYQETQY
TRBJ2-5 | TRBV27 | TRBD2 | once | ASSVQLAGGSYNEQY
TRBJ2-7 | TRBV20-1 | . | . | SARSTAGTTYEQY
TRBJ2-7 | TRBV7-9 | TRBD1 | . | ASSWGTGFDEQY
TRBJ1-5 | TRBV28 | . | . | ATTGSNQPQH
TRBJ1-5 | TRBV20-1 | TRBD1 | . | SARSGTGAFAAQH
. | TRBV7-8 | . | few | ASSLEGPGFGTQY
TRBJ2-4 | TRBV21-1 | . | . | ASGLGGSGRKLVKNIQY
TRBJ1-4 | TRBV10-3 | . | . | AIGRGENEKLF
TRBJ2-3 | TRBV3-1 | TRBD2 | . | ASSHERGARRSTDTQY
TRBJ2-1 | TRBV7-2 | TRBD2 | . | ASSSPGLAGGPGNEQF
TRBJ1-2 | TRBV6-1 | TRBD1 | few | ASSEILGQGINYGYT
TRBJ1-2 | TRBV6-6 | . | . | ASSNAERSRYYGYT
TRBJ2-1 | TRBV10-2 | TRBD2 | . | ASSLGLAGGLVAEQF
TRBJ2-7 | TRBV4-2 | TRBD2 | . | ASSQVALAGVEQY
TRBJ1-5 | TRBV20-1 | . | few | SVTGHNQPQH
TRBJ2-1 | TRBV7-9 | . | . | ASSLGGGLGPYQEQF
TRBJ1-2 | TRBV20-1 | . | . | SAQQGHNYGYT
TRBJ1-5 | TRBV28 | . | . | ASSLEGFRNQPQH
TRBJ2-3 | TRBV6-5 | TRBD1 | few | ASSSLGQAPSTDTQY
TRBJ2-5 | TRBV18 | . | many | ASSPGRETQY
TRBJ2-3 | TRBV4-2 | TRBD2 | . | ASSQDRGGQTDTQY
TRBJ1-2 | TRBV2 | . | . | ASSRQVAGYT
TRBJ2-7 | TRBV7-2 | TRBD2 | . | ASSPPSRLAGVYEQY
TRBJ1-2 | TRBV25-1 | . | few | ASSARVPTRANYGYT
TRBJ2-7 | TRBV5-6 | TRBD1 | few | ASSLYGTGGYEQY
TRBJ2-3 | TRBV12-3/TRBV12-4 | . | . | ASSLESGLRADTQY
TRBJ2-7 | TRBV30 | TRBD2 | . | AWRIGGLGTYEQY
TRBJ1-2 | TRBV10-2 | . | . | ACGGGAKSYGYT
TRBJ2-7 | TRBV6-5 | TRBD2 | few | ASSARRASGYEQY